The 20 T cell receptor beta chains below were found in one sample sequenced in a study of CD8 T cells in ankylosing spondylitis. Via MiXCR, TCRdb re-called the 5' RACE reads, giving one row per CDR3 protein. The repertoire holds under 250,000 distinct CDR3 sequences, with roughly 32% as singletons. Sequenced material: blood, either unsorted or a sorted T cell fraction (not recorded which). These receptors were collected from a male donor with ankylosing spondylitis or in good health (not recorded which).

The CDR3 coding sequence is TGTGCCAGCAGCCCCCACAGGACTGAAGCTTTCTTT. Amino acids: CASSPHRTEAFF. The gene calls are TRBV7-8 and TRBJ1-1; a weak D match, TRBD1 (5 bases). CDR1 is SGHVS and CDR2 is FQNEAQ in the germline V gene. The CDR3 runs 12 residues. The ends were cut back, 5 bases at V and 5 bases at J, with 9 bases in the middle.

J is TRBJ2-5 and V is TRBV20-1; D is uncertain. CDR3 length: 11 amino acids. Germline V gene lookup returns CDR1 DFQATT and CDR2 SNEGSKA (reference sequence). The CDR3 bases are TGCAGGGGCCTGGGCGGAGAGACCCAGTACTTC. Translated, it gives CRGLGGETQYF.

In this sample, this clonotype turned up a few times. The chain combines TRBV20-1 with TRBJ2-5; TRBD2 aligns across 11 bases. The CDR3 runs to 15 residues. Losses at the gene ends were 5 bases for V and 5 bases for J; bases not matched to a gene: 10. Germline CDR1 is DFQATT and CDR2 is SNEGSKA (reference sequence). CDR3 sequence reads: CSARGLAGWGETQYF. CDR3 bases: TGCAGTGCTCGCGGACTAGCGGGTTGGGGGGAGACCCAGTACTTC.

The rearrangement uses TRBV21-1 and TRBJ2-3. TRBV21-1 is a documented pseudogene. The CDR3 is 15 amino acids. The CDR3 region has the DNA TGTGCCTGCGGGACAGCGAAAAGACTCACAGATACGCAGTATTTT. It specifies CACGTAKRLTDTQYF.

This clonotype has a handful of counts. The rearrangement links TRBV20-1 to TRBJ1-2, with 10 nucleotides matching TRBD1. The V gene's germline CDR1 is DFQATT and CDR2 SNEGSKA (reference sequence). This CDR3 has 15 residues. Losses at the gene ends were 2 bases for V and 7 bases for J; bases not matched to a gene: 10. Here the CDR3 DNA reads TGCAGTGCTAGATTCCGGGACAGGGGAATGGGTGGCTACACCTTC. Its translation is CSARFRDRGMGGYTF.

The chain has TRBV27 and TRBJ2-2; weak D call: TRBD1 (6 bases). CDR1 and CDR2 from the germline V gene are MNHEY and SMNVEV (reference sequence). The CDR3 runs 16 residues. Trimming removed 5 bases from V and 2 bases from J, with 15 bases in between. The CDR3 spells CASSGFRTANTGELFF. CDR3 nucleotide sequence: TGTGCCAGCAGTGGCTTCCGGACAGCTAACACCGGGGAGCTGTTTTTT.

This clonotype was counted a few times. DNA of the CDR3: TGTGCCAGCAGTTTAGGCGGCCCCGGGGGCAATCAGCCCCAGCATTTT. This codes for CASSLGGPGGNQPQHF. The chain links TRBV12-3 or TRBV12-4 to TRBJ1-5; D unresolved. The V gene lost 1 base and the J gene lost 2 bases, with 12 bases spanning the gap. This CDR3 has 16 amino acids.

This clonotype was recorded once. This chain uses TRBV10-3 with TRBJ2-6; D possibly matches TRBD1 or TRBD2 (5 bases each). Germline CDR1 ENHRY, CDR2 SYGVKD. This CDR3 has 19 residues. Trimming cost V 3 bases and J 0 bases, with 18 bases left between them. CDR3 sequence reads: CAISDQGDLLNSGANVLTF. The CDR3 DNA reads TGTGCCATCAGTGATCAGGGAGACTTGCTGAACTCTGGGGCCAACGTCCTGACTTTC.

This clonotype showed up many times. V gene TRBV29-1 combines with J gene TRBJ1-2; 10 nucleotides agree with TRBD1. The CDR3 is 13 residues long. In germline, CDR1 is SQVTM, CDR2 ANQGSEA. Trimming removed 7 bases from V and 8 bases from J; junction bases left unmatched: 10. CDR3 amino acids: CSADTDRGKGYTF. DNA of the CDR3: TGCAGCGCAGATACGGACAGGGGGAAGGGCTACACCTTC.

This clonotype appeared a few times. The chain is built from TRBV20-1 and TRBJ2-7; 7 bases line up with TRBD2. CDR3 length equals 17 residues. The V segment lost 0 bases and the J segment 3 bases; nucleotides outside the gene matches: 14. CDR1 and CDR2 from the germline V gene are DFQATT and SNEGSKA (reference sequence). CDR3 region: CSARDRVRGGGFYEQYF. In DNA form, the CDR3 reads TGCAGTGCTAGAGACAGGGTCCGGGGCGGGGGATTCTACGAGCAGTACTTC.

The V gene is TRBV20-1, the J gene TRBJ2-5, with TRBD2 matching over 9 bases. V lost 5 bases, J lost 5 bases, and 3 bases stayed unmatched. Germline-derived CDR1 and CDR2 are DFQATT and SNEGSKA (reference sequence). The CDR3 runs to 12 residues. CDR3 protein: CSALGLAETQYF. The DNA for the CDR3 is TGCAGTGCTCTCGGACTAGCGGAGACCCAGTACTTC.

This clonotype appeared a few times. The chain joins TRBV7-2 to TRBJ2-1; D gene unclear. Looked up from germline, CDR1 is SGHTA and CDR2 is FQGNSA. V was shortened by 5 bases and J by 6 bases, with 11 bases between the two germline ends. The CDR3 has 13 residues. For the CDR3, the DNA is TGTGCCAGCAGCCCAAGGTGGGGCAATGAGCAGTTCTTC. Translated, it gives CASSPRWGNEQFF.

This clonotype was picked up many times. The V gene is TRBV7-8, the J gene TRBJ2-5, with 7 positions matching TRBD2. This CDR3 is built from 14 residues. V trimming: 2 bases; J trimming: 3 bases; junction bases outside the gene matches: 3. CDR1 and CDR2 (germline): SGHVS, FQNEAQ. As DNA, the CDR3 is TGTGCCAGCAGCTTACCGGGGGGTGAAGAGACCCAGTACTTC. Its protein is CASSLPGGEETQYF.

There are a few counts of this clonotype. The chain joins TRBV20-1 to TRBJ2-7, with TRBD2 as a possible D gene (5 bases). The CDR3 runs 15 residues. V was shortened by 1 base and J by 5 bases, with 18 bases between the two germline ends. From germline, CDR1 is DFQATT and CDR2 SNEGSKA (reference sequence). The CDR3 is CSARGLLARIDEQYF. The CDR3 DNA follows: TGCAGTGCTAGAGGGTTATTAGCGAGGATCGACGAGCAGTACTTC.

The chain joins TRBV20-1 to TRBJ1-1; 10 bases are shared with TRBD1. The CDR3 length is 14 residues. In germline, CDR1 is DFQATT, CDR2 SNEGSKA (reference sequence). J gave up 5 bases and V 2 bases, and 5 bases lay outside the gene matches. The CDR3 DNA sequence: TGCAGTGCTAGAACCGGGACAGGGGTTACTGAAGCTTTCTTT. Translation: CSARTGTGVTEAFF.

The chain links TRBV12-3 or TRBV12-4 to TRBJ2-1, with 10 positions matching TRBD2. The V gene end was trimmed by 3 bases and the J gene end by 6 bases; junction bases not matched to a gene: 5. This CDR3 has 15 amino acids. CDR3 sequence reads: CASSLVAGGPNEQFF. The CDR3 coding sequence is TGTGCCAGCAGTTTGGTAGCGGGGGGCCCCAATGAGCAGTTCTTC.

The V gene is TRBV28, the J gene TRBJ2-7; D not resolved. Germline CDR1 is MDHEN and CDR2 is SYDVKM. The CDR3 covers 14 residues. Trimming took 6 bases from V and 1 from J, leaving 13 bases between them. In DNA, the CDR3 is TGTGCCAGCAGCCCCGACGCAGAGTCCTACGAGCAGTACTTC. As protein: CASSPDAESYEQYF.

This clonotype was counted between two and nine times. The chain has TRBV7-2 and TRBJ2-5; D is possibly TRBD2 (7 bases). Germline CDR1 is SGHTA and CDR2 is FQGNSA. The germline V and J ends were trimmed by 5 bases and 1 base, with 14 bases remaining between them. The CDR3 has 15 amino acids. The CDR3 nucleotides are TGTGCCAGCAGCAACGAACGGGGGGCCCAAGAGACCCAGTACTTC. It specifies CASSNERGAQETQYF.

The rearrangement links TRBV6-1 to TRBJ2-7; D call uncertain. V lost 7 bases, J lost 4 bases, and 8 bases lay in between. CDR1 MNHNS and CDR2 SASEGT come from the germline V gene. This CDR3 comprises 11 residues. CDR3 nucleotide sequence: TGTGCCAGCATGGGGAATTACGAGCAGTACTTC. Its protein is CASMGNYEQYF.

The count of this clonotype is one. Written as DNA, the CDR3 is TGTGCCAGCAGCTTGTTCAGAGACTCCTACAATGAGCAGTTCTTC. Translated, it gives CASSLFRDSYNEQFF. V gene TRBV5-5 combines with J gene TRBJ2-1; D uncertain. Germline assignment: CDR1 SGHKS and CDR2 YYEKEE (reference sequence). Between the trimmed V and J ends, which lost 1 base and 0 bases, there was a span of 8 bases. The CDR3 spans 15 residues.